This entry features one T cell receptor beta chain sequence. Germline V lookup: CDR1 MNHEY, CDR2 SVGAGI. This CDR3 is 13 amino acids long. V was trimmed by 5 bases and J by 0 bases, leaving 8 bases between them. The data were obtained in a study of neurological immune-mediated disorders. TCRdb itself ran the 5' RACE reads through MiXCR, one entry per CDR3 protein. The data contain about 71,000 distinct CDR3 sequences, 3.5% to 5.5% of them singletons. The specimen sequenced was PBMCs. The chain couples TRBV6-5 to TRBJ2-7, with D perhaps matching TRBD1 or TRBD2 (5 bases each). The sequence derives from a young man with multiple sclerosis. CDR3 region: CASSAGASYEQYF. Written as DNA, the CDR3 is TGTGCCAGCAGTGCCGGGGCCTCCTACGAGCAGTACTTC.